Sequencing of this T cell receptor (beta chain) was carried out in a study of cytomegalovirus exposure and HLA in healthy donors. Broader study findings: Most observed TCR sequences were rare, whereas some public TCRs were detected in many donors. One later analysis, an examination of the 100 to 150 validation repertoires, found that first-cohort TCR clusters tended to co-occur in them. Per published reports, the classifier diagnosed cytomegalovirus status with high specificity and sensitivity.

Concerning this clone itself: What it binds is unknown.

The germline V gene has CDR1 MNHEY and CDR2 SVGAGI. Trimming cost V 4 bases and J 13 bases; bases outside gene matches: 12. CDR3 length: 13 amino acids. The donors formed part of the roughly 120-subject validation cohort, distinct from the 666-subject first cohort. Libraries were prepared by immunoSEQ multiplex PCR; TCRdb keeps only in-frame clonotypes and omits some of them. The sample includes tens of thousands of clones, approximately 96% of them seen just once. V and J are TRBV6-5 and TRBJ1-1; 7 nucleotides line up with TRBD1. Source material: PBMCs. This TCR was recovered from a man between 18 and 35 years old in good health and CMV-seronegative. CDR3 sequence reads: CASSSLNRGSGFF. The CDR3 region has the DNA TGTGCCAGCAGTTCCCTAAACAGGGGATCGGGTTTCTTT.